Listed here are 27 T cell receptor beta chains from one sample, sequenced in a study of spatial heterogeneity in lung cancer. The study, taken as a whole, reports: Counts that tracked tumor mutation counts were those of expanded intratumoral alpha and beta TCRs.

The time point was: sample taken at primary tumor resection. What these receptors recognize is not known. Via MiXCR, TCRdb re-called the 5' RACE reads, giving one row per CDR3 protein. The sample records around 13,000 distinct CDR3 sequences, under 6% being singletons. The starting material was lung tumor tissue, obtained at surgery. These receptors came from a male donor with early-stage non-small cell lung cancer.

With regard to this clonotype: With the library built for alpha chains, this beta chain is off target and its frequency is not meaningful. This sequence joins TRBV20-1 and TRBJ2-7; TRBD2 matches 13 bases. Losses at the gene ends were 4 bases for V and 2 bases for J; bases not matched to a gene: 2. The CDR3 is 14 amino acids. CDR1 is DFQATT and CDR2 is SNEGSKA in the germline V gene (reference sequence). CDR3 loop: CSATLAGGPYEQYF. In nucleotides, the CDR3 is TGCAGTGCTACACTAGCGGGGGGGCCCTACGAGCAGTACTTC.

In its sample, this clonotype ranks as medium-sized. Because the library targeted alpha chains, this beta chain is an off-target read whose size means little. CDR3 sequence reads: CASSFAGPNTEAFF. As DNA, the CDR3 is TGTGCCAGCAGTTTCGCAGGGCCGAACACTGAAGCTTTCTTT. This sequence joins TRBV12-3 or TRBV12-4 and TRBJ1-1; a weak D match, TRBD1 (5 bases). The germline V and J ends were trimmed by 3 bases and 1 base, with 9 bases remaining between them. CDR3 length equals 14 residues.

Judged by abundance, this clonotype is medium-sized. A library made for alpha chains picked up this beta chain off target, so its size means little. The chain joins TRBV12-3 or TRBV12-4 to TRBJ2-7; the match to TRBD1 covers 9 bases. After removal of 3 bases from V and 4 bases from J, the junction contained 4 bases not matched to a gene. This CDR3 has 14 residues. The chain's CDR3 is CASSFGTGSYEQYF. The CDR3, as DNA: TGTGCCAGCAGTTTCGGGACAGGGTCTTACGAGCAGTACTTC.

This clonotype appeared many times. Being off target in a library aimed at alpha chains, this beta chain has a size of little meaning. The chain carries TRBV7-2 and TRBJ1-1, with D uncertain. V dropped 1 base and J dropped 1 base, with 10 bases sitting between them. This CDR3 has 15 amino acids. CDR1 is SGHTA, CDR2 FQGNSA, per germline. For the CDR3, the DNA is TGTGCCAGCAGCTTAGTAGGCGGAGCGAACACTGAAGCTTTCTTT. Translation gives CASSLVGGANTEAFF.

This clonotype was counted a few times. For a library built for alpha chains, this beta chain is a stray read; little rests on its size. The DNA for the CDR3 is TGCGCCAGCAGCCGGGGGAATTTTTACCAGCGCGGACGGAACACTGAAGCTTTCTTT. Its translation is CASSRGNFYQRGRNTEAFF. This chain connects TRBV5-1 to TRBJ1-1, with D perhaps matching TRBD1 (5 bases). Trimming left V 4 bases short and J 1 base short, with 26 bases between. The germline gives CDR1 SGHRS, CDR2 YFSETQ. CDR3 size: 19 residues. Variable domain in full (rest from reference TRBV5-1 and TRBJ1-1): KAGVTQTPRYLIKTRGQQVTLSCSPISGHRSVSWYQQTPGQGLQFLFEYFSETQRNKGNFPGRFSGRQFSNSRSEMNVSTLELGDSALYLCASSRGNFYQRGRNTEAFFGQGTRLTVV.

This clonotype showed up many times. This beta chain turned up in a library designed for alpha chains; as an off-target read, its abundance says little. The chain has TRBV4-3 and TRBJ2-1; no reliable D call. Trimming stripped 3 bases from V and 0 bases from J, with 15 bases between. Germline loops: CDR1 LGHNA, CDR2 YSLEER. This CDR3 is built from 17 residues. The DNA for the CDR3 is TGCGCCAGCAGCCAGTCCCCTAGGTCAAGCTCCTACAATGAGCAGTTCTTC. Protein: CASSQSPRSSSYNEQFF.

This clonotype was recorded at least ten times. Because the library targeted alpha chains, this beta chain is an off-target read whose size means little. This chain connects TRBV9 to TRBJ2-3; 12 nucleotides line up with TRBD2. CDR1 is SGDLS, CDR2 YYNGEE, per germline. This CDR3 has 16 residues. V gave up 3 bases and J gave up 5 bases; unmatched junction bases: 7. The CDR3 here is CASSALAGGPRDTQYF. For the CDR3, the DNA is TGTGCCAGCAGCGCGCTAGCGGGGGGGCCGAGAGATACGCAGTATTTT.

This clonotype occurred many times. The library was designed around alpha chains, so this beta chain is a stray read whose abundance carries little weight. The gene calls are TRBV9 and TRBJ2-1; maybe TRBD1 (6 bases). V lost 4 bases and J 0 bases, leaving 17 bases between the germline ends. CDR1 is SGDLS and CDR2 is YYNGEE in the germline V gene. The CDR3 consists of 17 residues. The CDR3, as DNA: TGTGCCAGCAGCCGGACAGAAACCCTGAGCTCCTACAATGAGCAGTTCTTC. Its protein product is CASSRTETLSSYNEQFF.

About this clonotype itself: Found in a library prepared for alpha chains, this beta chain is an off-target read, and its abundance has little meaning. V and J are TRBV28 and TRBJ1-4, with a possible D match to TRBD1 (5 bases). Per germline, CDR1 MDHEN and CDR2 SYDVKM. The V gene lost 7 bases and the J gene lost 7 bases, with 10 bases spanning the gap. The CDR3 extends over 12 amino acids. The DNA for the CDR3 is TGTGCCAGCATGGGGGACTTTGAAAAACTGTTTTTT. Protein sequence: CASMGDFEKLFF.

This clonotype was detected a few times. Because this beta chain is a stray read in a library intended to capture alpha chains, its abundance should not be given much weight. CDR3 loop: CSAYWAGGNYGYTF. Written as DNA, the CDR3 is TGCAGTGCCTACTGGGCCGGGGGTAACTATGGCTACACCTTC. The chain links TRBV20-1 to TRBJ1-2; a possible D gene is TRBD1 (5 bases). Germline V gives CDR1 DFQATT, CDR2 SNEGSKA (reference sequence). V was pared by 6 bases and J by 1 base, with 15 bases between. This CDR3 spans 14 amino acids.

Ten or more counts support this clonotype. The library was built for alpha chains, so this beta chain is an off-target read and its size means little. The chain has TRBV3-1 and TRBJ2-3; D is perhaps TRBD2 (6 bases). CDR1 LGHDT and CDR2 YNNKEL come from the germline V gene (reference sequence). The V and J ends lost 4 bases and 3 bases respectively, with 14 bases between them. The CDR3 runs to 15 residues. The CDR3 loop is CASSPPSRGTDTQYF. CDR3 sequence (DNA): TGTGCCAGCAGCCCACCATCCCGGGGGACAGATACGCAGTATTTT.

Details on this clonotype: Found in a library prepared for alpha chains, this beta chain is an off-target read, and its abundance has little meaning. The chain couples TRBV29-1 to TRBJ2-5, with a weak D call TRBD1 (5 bases). Germline-derived CDR1 and CDR2 are SQVTM and ANQGSEA. The CDR3 runs to 13 residues. Trimming stripped 5 bases from V and 3 bases from J, with 13 bases between. The CDR3 DNA follows: TGCAGCGTTTTAGACCCCAGGGAAGAGACCCAGTACTTC. This gives the protein CSVLDPREETQYF.

This clonotype came up many times. Within a library made for alpha chains, this beta chain is off target, and its count is uninformative. V and J are TRBV6-6 and TRBJ2-7, with 9 bases fitting TRBD1. Germline CDR1 is MNHNY and CDR2 is SVGAGI (reference sequence). V shed 6 bases and J 5 bases; nucleotides not matched to a gene: 11. This CDR3 is built from 15 residues. CDR3 sequence: CASRFYGTGNHEQYF. CDR3 coding DNA: TGTGCCAGCAGGTTCTACGGGACAGGGAACCACGAGCAGTACTTC.

About this clonotype: Within a library made for alpha chains, this beta chain is off target, and its count is uninformative. The rearrangement uses TRBV6-5 and TRBJ1-2; 7 positions agree with TRBD1. The V gene end was trimmed by 5 bases and the J gene end by 7 bases; junction bases not matched to a gene: 7. Germline assignment: CDR1 MNHEY and CDR2 SVGAGI. The CDR3 has 13 amino acids. CDR3 residues: CASSARQGIGYTF. CDR3 DNA sequence: TGTGCCAGCAGTGCACGACAGGGAATTGGCTACACCTTC.

This clonotype was found many times. Because the library targeted alpha chains, this beta chain is an off-target read whose size means little. J is TRBJ2-5 and V is TRBV29-1, with no clear D. Looked up from germline, CDR1 is SQVTM and CDR2 is ANQGSEA. The CDR3 loop spans 14 amino acids. V lost 6 bases and J lost 2, with 16 bases in between. DNA for the CDR3: TGCAGCGTAGTATTATTACGGCGTCAAGAGACCCAGTACTTC. Protein product: CSVVLLRRQETQYF.

On this clonotype itself: Found in a library prepared for alpha chains, this beta chain is an off-target read, and its abundance has little meaning. The rearrangement links TRBV11-2 to TRBJ2-5, with D maybe TRBD1 (5 bases). The CDR3 spans 18 residues. Per the germline V gene, CDR1 is SGHAT and CDR2 is FQNNGV. Trimming pared 2 bases from V and 5 bases from J, leaving 24 bases between. This CDR3 reads CASSLNPEAGPPEETQYF. CDR3 DNA: TGTGCCAGCAGCTTAAATCCAGAAGCAGGGCCCCCGGAGGAGACCCAGTACTTC.

The table lists this clonotype with a few counts. This beta chain was picked up by a library intended for alpha chains and is off target, so its count carries little meaning. The genes are TRBV2 and TRBJ1-1, with D unclear. Deletions cut 5 bases from V and 10 bases from J, with 8 bases between. The CDR3 sequence is 10 residues long. Germline-derived CDR1 and CDR2 are SNHLY and FYNNEI. The CDR3 protein is CASSLTLAFF. The CDR3 nucleotides are TGTGCCAGCAGTCTGACGCTAGCTTTCTTT. Variable domain in full (rest from reference TRBV2 and TRBJ1-1): EPEVTQTPSHQVTQMGQEVILRCVPISNHLYFYWYRQILGQKVEFLVSFYNNEISEKSEIFDDQFSVERPDGSNFTLKIRSTKLEDSAMYFCASSLTLAFFGQGTRLTVV.

This clonotype was counted at least ten times. Within a library made for alpha chains, this beta chain is off target, and its count is uninformative. V usage is TRBV7-9 and J usage is TRBJ2-3; 8 nucleotides line up with TRBD2. CDR1 and CDR2 from the germline V gene are SEHNR and FQNEAQ (reference sequence). V lost 4 bases to trimming and J lost 2 bases; unmatched junction nucleotides: 2. CDR3 size: 14 residues. DNA for the CDR3: TGTGCCAGCAGCTACGGGGGGGCCACAGATACGCAGTATTTT. Translating gives CASSYGGATDTQYF.

Turning to this clonotype: In a library made to pick up alpha chains, this beta chain is a stray read with a size that means little. V gene TRBV6-5 combines with J gene TRBJ1-2; D may be TRBD1 (5 bases). The CDR3 sequence is 13 residues long. Between the trimmed V and J ends, which lost 3 bases and 3 bases, there was a span of 8 bases. Germline V gives CDR1 MNHEY, CDR2 SVGAGI. Here the CDR3 DNA reads TGTGCCAGCAGTTATACAGGATACTATGGCTACACCTTC. Protein sequence: CASSYTGYYGYTF.

This clonotype has at least ten counts. Little can be read into the size of this beta chain, an off-target read in a library designed for alpha chains. The chain employs TRBV7-2 and TRBJ2-3; no reliable D call. Trimming left V 1 base short and J 0 bases short, with 8 bases between. Germline loops: CDR1 SGHTA, CDR2 FQGNSA. There are 15 residues in the CDR3. Here the CDR3 reads CASSLVISSTDTQYF. In DNA form, the CDR3 reads TGTGCCAGCAGCTTAGTTATAAGTAGCACAGATACGCAGTATTTT.

A remark on this clonotype: Because this beta chain is a stray read in a library intended to capture alpha chains, its abundance should not be given much weight. CDR3 sequence: CASSPSRAVQETQYF. CDR3 bases: TGTGCCAGCAGCCCCAGTCGAGCGGTTCAAGAGACCCAGTACTTC. The rearrangement links TRBV13 to TRBJ2-5; D is possibly TRBD2 (5 bases). V was pared by 5 bases and J by 2 bases, with 15 bases between. The CDR3 loop spans 15 amino acids. CDR1 and CDR2 from the germline V gene are PRHDT and FYEKMQ (reference sequence). Variable domain in full (rest from reference TRBV13 and TRBJ2-5): AAGVIQSPRHLIKEKRETATLKCYPIPRHDTVYWYQQGPGQDPQFLISFYEKMQSDKGSIPDRFSAQQFSDYHSELNMSSLELGDSALYFCASSPSRAVQETQYFGPGTRLLVL.

This clonotype came up many times. As an off-target read in a library built for alpha chains, this beta chain has a frequency of little significance. V usage is TRBV19 and J usage is TRBJ2-3, with TRBD1 matching over 9 bases. The V gene end was trimmed by 8 bases and the J gene end by 6 bases; junction bases not matched to a gene: 15. The CDR3 loop spans 16 amino acids. Germline loops: CDR1 LNHDA, CDR2 SQIVND (reference sequence). The CDR3 DNA reads as TGTGCCAGTCGCCTACGGCCCGGGACAGGGAAGGATACGCAGTATTTT. This translates into CASRLRPGTGKDTQYF. The full variable domain, rest sourced from reference TRBV19 and TRBJ2-3, is DGGITQSPKYLFRKEGQNVTLSCEQNLNHDAMYWYRQDPGQGLRLIYYSQIVNDFQKGDIAEGYSVSREKKESFPLTVTSAQKNPTAFYLCASRLRPGTGKDTQYFGPGTRLTVL.

This clonotype was seen at least ten times. With the library built for alpha chains, this beta chain is off target and its frequency is not meaningful. V gene TRBV20-1 combines with J gene TRBJ1-2; TRBD1 might be the D (6 bases). The CDR3 sequence is 16 residues long. CDR1 and CDR2 from the germline V gene are DFQATT and SNEGSKA (reference sequence). V was cut by 3 bases and J by 4 bases, with 21 bases left in between. The CDR3 protein is CSASLLGAGASYGYTF. CDR3 coding DNA: TGCAGTGCTAGCCTCCTAGGGGCGGGGGCGAGCTATGGCTACACCTTC.

The table lists this clonotype with a few counts. Little can be read into the size of this beta chain, an off-target read in a library designed for alpha chains. This sequence joins TRBV5-1 and TRBJ2-3, with 9 positions matching TRBD2. V was pared by 0 bases and J by 3 bases, with 5 bases of the junction left unmatched. Germline loops: CDR1 SGHRS, CDR2 YFSETQ. This CDR3 spans 16 amino acids. The CDR3 region has the DNA TGCGCCAGCAGCTTGGCCGCTAGCGGGGCTACAGATACGCAGTATTTT. Encoded protein: CASSLAASGATDTQYF. The full variable domain, rest sourced from reference TRBV5-1 and TRBJ2-3, is KAGVTQTPRYLIKTRGQQVTLSCSPISGHRSVSWYQQTPGQGLQFLFEYFSETQRNKGNFPGRFSGRQFSNSRSEMNVSTLELGDSALYLCASSLAASGATDTQYFGPGTRLTVL.

There are a few counts of this clonotype. A library made for alpha chains picked up this beta chain off target, so its size means little. The gene calls are TRBV6-5 and TRBJ1-2, with TRBD1 matching 7 bases. Trimming removed 5 bases from V and 4 bases from J; junction bases left unmatched: 4. The CDR3 runs to 13 residues. From germline, CDR1 is MNHEY and CDR2 SVGAGI. Here the CDR3 DNA reads TGTGCCAGCAGTAGACAGGGACCCTATGGCTACACCTTC. Residues: CASSRQGPYGYTF.

About this clonotype: With the library built for alpha chains, this beta chain is off target and its frequency is not meaningful. V and J are TRBV27 and TRBJ2-7; TRBD1 matches 11 bases. Germline values: CDR1 MNHEY, CDR2 SMNVEV (reference sequence). The CDR3 runs to 14 residues. Trimming removed 6 bases from V and 5 bases from J; junction bases left unmatched: 6. The CDR3 sequence: CASRRTGGANEQYF. DNA for the CDR3: TGTGCCAGCAGGCGGACAGGGGGCGCGAACGAGCAGTACTTC.

In its sample, this clonotype was seen many times. Within a library made for alpha chains, this beta chain is off target, and its count is uninformative. The V and J genes are TRBV5-1 and TRBJ2-7; a possible D gene is TRBD2 (6 bases). The CDR3 runs to 14 residues. Germline-derived CDR1 and CDR2 are SGHRS and YFSETQ. The V end lost 4 bases, the J end lost 0 bases, and 11 bases lay between the germline ends. DNA of the CDR3: TGCGCCAGCAGCCTCGGGGGTTACTCCTACGAGCAGTACTTC. It encodes CASSLGGYSYEQYF.